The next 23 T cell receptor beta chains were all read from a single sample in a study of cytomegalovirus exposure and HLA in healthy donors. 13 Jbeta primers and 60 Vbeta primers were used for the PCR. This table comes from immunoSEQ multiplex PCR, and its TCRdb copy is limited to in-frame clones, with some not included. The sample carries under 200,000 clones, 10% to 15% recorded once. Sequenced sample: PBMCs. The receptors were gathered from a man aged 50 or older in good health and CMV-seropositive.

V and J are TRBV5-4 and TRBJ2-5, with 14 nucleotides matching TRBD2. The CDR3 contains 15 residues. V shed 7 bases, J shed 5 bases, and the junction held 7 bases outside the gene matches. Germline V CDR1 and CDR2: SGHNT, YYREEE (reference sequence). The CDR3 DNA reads TGTGCCAGCGGACTAGCGGGGGGTGTACGGGAGACCCAGTACTTC. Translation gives CASGLAGGVRETQYF.

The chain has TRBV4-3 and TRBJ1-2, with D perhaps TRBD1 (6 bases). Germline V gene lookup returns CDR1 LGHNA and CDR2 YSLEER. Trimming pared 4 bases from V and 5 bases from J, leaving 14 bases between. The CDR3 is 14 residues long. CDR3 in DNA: TGCGCCAGCAGCCCCCGGACAGCAGGGTATGGCTACACCTTC. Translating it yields CASSPRTAGYGYTF.

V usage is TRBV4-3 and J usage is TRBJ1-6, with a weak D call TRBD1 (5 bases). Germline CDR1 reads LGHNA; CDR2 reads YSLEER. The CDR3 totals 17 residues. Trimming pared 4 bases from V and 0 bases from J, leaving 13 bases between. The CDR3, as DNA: TGCGCCAGCAGCCCCTCCCGGGGGGACTCCTATAATTCACCCCTCCACTTT. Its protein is CASSPSRGDSYNSPLHF.

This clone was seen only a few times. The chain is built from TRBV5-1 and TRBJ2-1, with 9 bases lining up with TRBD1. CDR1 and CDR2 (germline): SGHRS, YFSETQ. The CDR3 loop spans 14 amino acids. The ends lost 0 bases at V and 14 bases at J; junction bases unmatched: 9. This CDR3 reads CASSLALGTGREFF. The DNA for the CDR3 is TGCGCCAGCAGCTTGGCTCTTGGGACAGGGAGAGAGTTCTTC. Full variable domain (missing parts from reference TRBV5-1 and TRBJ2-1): KAGVTQTPRYLIKTRGQQVTLSCSPISGHRSVSWYQQTPGQGLQFLFEYFSETQRNKGNFPGRFSGRQFSNSRSEMNVSTLELGDSALYLCASSLALGTGREFFGPGTRLTVL.

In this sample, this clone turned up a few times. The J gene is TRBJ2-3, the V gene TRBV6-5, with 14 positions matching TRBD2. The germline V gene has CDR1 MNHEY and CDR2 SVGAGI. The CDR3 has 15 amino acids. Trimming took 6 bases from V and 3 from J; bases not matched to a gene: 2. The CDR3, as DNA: TGTGCCAGCAGGACTAGCGGGGGGGCAACAGATACGCAGTATTTT. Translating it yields CASRTSGGATDTQYF.

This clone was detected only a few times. This chain's CDR3 is CASSDLDRGNTEAFF. CDR3 bases: TGTGCCAGCAGTGACCTCGACAGGGGGAACACTGAAGCTTTCTTT. This sequence joins TRBV25-1 and TRBJ1-1; TRBD1 matches 8 bases. This CDR3 spans 15 amino acids. V shed 3 bases and J 1 base; nucleotides not matched to a gene: 4. In germline, CDR1 is MGHDK, CDR2 SYGVNS.

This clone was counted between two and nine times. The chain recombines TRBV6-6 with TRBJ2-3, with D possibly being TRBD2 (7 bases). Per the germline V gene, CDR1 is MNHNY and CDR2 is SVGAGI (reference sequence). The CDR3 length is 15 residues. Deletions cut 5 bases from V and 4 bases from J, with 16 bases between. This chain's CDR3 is CASSLRGAGADTQYF. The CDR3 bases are TGTGCCAGCAGTCTTCGGGGGGCCGGAGCAGATACGCAGTATTTT.

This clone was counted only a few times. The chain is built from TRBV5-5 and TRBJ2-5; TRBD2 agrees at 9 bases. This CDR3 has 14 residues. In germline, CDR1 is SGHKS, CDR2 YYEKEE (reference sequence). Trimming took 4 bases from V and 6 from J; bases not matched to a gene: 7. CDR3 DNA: TGTGCCAGCAGCATCGCGGGGGGGCCAAAGACCCAGTACTTC. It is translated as CASSIAGGPKTQYF.

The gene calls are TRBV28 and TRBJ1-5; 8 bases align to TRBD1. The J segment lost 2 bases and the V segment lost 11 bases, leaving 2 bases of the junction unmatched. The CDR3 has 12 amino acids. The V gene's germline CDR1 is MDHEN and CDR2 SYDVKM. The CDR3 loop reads CAVQGGNQPQHF. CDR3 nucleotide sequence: TGTGCCGTACAGGGGGGCAATCAGCCCCAGCATTTT.

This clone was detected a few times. The CDR3 DNA is TGTGCCAGCAGCTTCCCCGGGACTAGCAGGACCGGGGAGCTGTTTTTT. It yields the protein CASSFPGTSRTGELFF. V gene TRBV7-9 combines with J gene TRBJ2-2; 9 bases fit TRBD2. Germline assignment: CDR1 SEHNR and CDR2 FQNEAQ (reference sequence). V lost 3 bases to trimming and J lost 5 bases; unmatched junction nucleotides: 7. This CDR3 has 16 amino acids.

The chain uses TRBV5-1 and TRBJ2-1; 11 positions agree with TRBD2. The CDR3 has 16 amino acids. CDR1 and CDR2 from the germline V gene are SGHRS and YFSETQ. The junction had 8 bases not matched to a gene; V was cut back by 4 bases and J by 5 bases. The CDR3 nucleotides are TGCGCCAGCAGCCTCCTAGCGGGGGGCGCCCACAATGAGCAGTTCTTC. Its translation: CASSLLAGGAHNEQFF.

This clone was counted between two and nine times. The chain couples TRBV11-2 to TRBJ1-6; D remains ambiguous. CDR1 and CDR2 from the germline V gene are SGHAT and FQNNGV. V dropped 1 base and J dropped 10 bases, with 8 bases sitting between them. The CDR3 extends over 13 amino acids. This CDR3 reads CASSLALESPLHF. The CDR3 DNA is TGTGCCAGCAGCTTAGCCCTAGAATCACCCCTCCACTTT.

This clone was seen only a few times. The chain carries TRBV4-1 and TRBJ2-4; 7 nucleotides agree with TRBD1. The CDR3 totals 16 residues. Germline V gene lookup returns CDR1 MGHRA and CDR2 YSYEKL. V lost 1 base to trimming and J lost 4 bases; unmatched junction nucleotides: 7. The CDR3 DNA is TGCGCCAGCAGCCAAGCCATGACAGGGATTAAAAACATTCAGTACTTC. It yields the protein CASSQAMTGIKNIQYF.

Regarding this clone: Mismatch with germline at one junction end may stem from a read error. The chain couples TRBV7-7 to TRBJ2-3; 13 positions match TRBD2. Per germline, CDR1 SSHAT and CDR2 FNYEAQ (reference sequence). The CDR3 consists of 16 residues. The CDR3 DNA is TGTGCTAGCAGCCCCGGGACTAGCGGGGTGGGCGGTACGCAGTATTTT. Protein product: CASSPGTSGVGGTQYF. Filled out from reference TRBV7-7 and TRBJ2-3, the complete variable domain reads GAGVSQSPRYKVTKRGQDVTLRCDPISSHATLYWYQQALGQGPEFLTYFNYEAQPDKSGLPSDRFSAERPEGSISTLTIQRTEQRDSAMYRCASSPGTSGVGGTQYFGPGTRLTVL.

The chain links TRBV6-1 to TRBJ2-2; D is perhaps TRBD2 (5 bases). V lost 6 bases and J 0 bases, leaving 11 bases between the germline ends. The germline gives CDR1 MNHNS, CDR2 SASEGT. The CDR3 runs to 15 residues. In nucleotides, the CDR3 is TGTGCCAGCAGAGGGAGCGGCGCGAACACCGGGGAGCTGTTTTTT. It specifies CASRGSGANTGELFF.

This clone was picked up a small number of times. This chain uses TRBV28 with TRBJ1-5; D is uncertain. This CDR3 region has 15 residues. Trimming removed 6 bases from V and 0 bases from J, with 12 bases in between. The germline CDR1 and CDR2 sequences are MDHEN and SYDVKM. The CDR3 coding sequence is TGTGCCAGCAGATCTCGGGAGGATAGCAATCAGCCCCAGCATTTT. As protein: CASRSREDSNQPQHF.

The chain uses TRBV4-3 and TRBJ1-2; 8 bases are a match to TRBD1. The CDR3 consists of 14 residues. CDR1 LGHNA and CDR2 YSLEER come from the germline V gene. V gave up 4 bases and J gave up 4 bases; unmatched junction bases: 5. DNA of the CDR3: TGCGCCAGCAGCCCACGACAGGGGACCTATGGCTACACCTTC. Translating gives CASSPRQGTYGYTF.

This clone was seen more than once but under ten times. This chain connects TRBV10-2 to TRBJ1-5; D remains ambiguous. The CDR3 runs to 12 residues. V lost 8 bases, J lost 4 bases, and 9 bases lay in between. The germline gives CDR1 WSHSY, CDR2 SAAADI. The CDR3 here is CASGQLNQPQHF. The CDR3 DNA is TGCGCCAGCGGGCAGCTTAATCAGCCCCAGCATTTT.

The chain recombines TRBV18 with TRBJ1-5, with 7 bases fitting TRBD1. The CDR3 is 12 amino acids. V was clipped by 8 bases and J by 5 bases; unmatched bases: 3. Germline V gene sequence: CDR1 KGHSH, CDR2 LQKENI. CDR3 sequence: CASGQGDQPQHF. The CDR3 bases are TGTGCCAGCGGCCAGGGGGATCAGCCCCAGCATTTT.

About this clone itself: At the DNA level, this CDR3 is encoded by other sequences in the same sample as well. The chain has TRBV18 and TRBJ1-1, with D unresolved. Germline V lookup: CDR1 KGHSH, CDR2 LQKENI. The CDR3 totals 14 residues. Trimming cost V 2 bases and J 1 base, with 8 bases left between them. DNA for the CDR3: TGTGCCAGCTCACCATTGCCGGGGAACACTGAAGCTTTCTTT. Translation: CASSPLPGNTEAFF. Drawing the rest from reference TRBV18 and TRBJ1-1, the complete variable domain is NAGVMQNPRHLVRRRGQEARLRCSPMKGHSHVYWYRQLPEEGLKFMVYLQKENIIDESGMPKERFSAEFPKEGPSILRIQQVVRGDSAAYFCASSPLPGNTEAFFGQGTRLTVV.

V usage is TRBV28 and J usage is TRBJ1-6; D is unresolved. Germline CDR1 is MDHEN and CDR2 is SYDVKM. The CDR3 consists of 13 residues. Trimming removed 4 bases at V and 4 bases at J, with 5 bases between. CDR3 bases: TGTGCCAGCAGTTCCAGTTATAATTCACCCCTCCACTTT. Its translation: CASSSSYNSPLHF.

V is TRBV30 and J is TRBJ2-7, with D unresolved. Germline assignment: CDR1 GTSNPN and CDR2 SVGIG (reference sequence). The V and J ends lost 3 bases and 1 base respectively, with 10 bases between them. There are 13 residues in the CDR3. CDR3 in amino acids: CAWSAGQSYEQYF. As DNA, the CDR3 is TGTGCCTGGAGCGCTGGCCAGTCCTACGAGCAGTACTTC.

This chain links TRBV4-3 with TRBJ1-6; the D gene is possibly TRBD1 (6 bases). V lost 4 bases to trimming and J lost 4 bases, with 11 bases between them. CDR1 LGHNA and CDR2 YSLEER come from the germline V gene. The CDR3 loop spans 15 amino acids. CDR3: CASSPGQIYNSPLHF. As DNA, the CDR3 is TGCGCCAGCAGCCCAGGACAGATTTATAATTCACCCCTCCACTTT.